This is a list of T cell receptor beta chains from one sample in a study of blood T cell repertoires in COVID-19. Sequencing used immunoSEQ multiplex PCR; TCRdb keeps in-frame clones, though not all of them. The sample lists about 160,000 clones, roughly 73% occurring once. Sequenced sample: peripheral blood. The origin of the receptors is a man aged 65 to 79 with acute or convalescent COVID-19. The CDR3 runs from the conserved cysteine through the conserved F or W. Size is omitted from some rows. Given values are once, few, many or a class for expanded clones.

TRBV28,-,TRBJ2-5,CASRAAWETQYF
TRBV6-5,-,TRBJ2-5,CASRQTGATWTQYF
TRBV24-1,-,TRBJ2-3,CATSDTSGAGYTQYF
TRBV5-1,-,TRBJ1-1,CASKASGENTEAFF
TRBV7-9,once,TRBJ1-2,CASSPPGTGLYGYTF
TRBV2,-,TRBJ2-2,CASSVFGSGELFF
TRBV2,once,TRBJ2-7,CASRYIGTQEQYF
TRBV9,-,TRBJ2-5,CASSAQGAGGQETQYF
TRBV6-5,-,TRBJ2-1,CASRGLTNQFF
TRBV6-5,-,TRBJ2-7,CASSNPTEWDEQYF
TRBV6-5,-,TRBJ2-1,CASSYSRTGNEQFF
TRBV5-1,-,TRBJ2-5,CASSFTPSAGGQETQYF
TRBV18,once,TRBJ2-1,CASSPLSGNYNEQFF
TRBV28,many,TRBJ2-2,CATHPGVYTGELFF
TRBV29-1,-,TRBJ2-5,CSVDTSGIQETQYF
TRBV11-2,few,TRBJ2-7,CASSLAWGGSYEQYF
TRBV5-6,many,TRBJ2-2,CASSLGDIPNTGELFF
TRBV11-2,-,TRBJ1-1,CASSPGTVAEAFF
TRBV2,-,TRBJ2-5,CASSSEETQYF
TRBV3-1/TRBV3-2,-,TRBJ2-5,CASRHRAGGRETQYF
TRBV27,-,TRBJ2-5,CASSTERGGLWETQYF
TRBV6-5,-,TRBJ1-5,CASSYSASNQPQHF
TRBV7-2,-,TRBJ2-5,CASSLERETQYF
TRBV9,-,TRBJ2-1,CASSVFVEIVPGMNEQFF